Presented here are 11 T cell receptor beta chains from one specimen sequenced in a study of radiotherapy plus CTLA-4 blockade in lung cancer. Sequencing used immunoSEQ multiplex PCR; TCRdb keeps in-frame clones, though not all of them. Altogether 78,000 or so clones are present, around nine tenths being singletons, with the ten largest covering roughly 0.95%. The sequencing here drew on peripheral blood, taken from a patient treated with radiotherapy plus ipilimumab. All receptors derive from a human donor with non-small cell lung cancer who had stable disease on radiotherapy plus ipilimumab.

The chain combines TRBV27 with TRBJ1-5; tentatively, D is TRBD1 (5 bases). The germline V gene encodes CDR1 MNHEY and CDR2 SMNVEV (reference sequence). The CDR3 has 17 amino acids. V was cut by 2 bases and J by 2 bases, with 16 bases left in between. The CDR3 bases are TGTGCCAGCAGTTTAAGTCGCCGGGGGATTGGCAATCAGCCCCAGCATTTT. It is translated as CASSLSRRGIGNQPQHF.

J is TRBJ2-7 and V is TRBV7-9; D is unclear. The V gene lost 1 base and the J gene lost 3 bases, with 13 bases spanning the gap. The CDR3 sequence is 15 residues long. Germline assignment: CDR1 SEHNR and CDR2 FQNEAQ (reference sequence). The CDR3 spells CASSLGLSVIYEQYF. In DNA form, the CDR3 reads TGTGCCAGCAGCTTAGGCCTAAGTGTAATCTACGAGCAGTACTTC.

This clone has a handful of counts. The chain couples TRBV5-1 to TRBJ2-7; D not resolved. Trimming removed 3 bases from V and 0 bases from J, with 7 bases in between. Germline V lookup: CDR1 SGHRS, CDR2 YFSETQ. CDR3 length equals 13 residues. As DNA, the CDR3 is TGCGCCAGCAGCTCCCTGAGCTCCTACGAGCAGTACTTC. This sequence encodes CASSSLSSYEQYF.

The chain is built from TRBV5-4 and TRBJ2-1; 10 bases map to TRBD2. In germline, CDR1 is SGHNT, CDR2 YYREEE (reference sequence). This CDR3 contains 14 residues. J lost 3 bases, V lost 3 bases, and 0 bases had no gene match. CDR3 sequence reads: CASSWTSGYNEQFF. For the CDR3, the DNA is TGTGCCAGCAGCTGGACTAGCGGCTACAATGAGCAGTTCTTC.

V gene TRBV6-1 combines with J gene TRBJ2-1, with D maybe TRBD2 (7 bases). Germline assignment: CDR1 MNHNS and CDR2 SASEGT. CDR3 length: 16 amino acids. With 2 bases removed from V and 9 bases from J, the gap between germline ends came to 20 bases. The CDR3 DNA reads as TGTGCCAGCAGTGAAAGGAGCGCTAGCGGCAGGGGTGAGCAGTTCTTC. It yields the protein CASSERSASGRGEQFF.

The chain couples TRBV27 to TRBJ1-2, with 8 bases identical to TRBD1. Germline V lookup: CDR1 MNHEY, CDR2 SMNVEV (reference sequence). CDR3 length equals 14 residues. With 3 bases clipped from V and 8 bases from J, the junction kept 8 bases outside the gene matches. CDR3 sequence (DNA): TGTGCCAGCAGTTTTGACAGGGGACGACGAGGCTACACCTTC. Its translation: CASSFDRGRRGYTF.

V is TRBV15 and J is TRBJ2-7, with 8 bases fitting TRBD2. Germline V gene lookup returns CDR1 LNHNV and CDR2 YYDKDF (reference sequence). CDR3 size: 13 residues. Trimming at V came to 3 bases and at J to 5 bases, leaving 3 bases not matched to a gene. Written as DNA, the CDR3 is TGTGCCACCAGCAGCCGGGGGGGCCACGAGCAGTACTTC. Its translation: CATSSRGGHEQYF.

This rearrangement joins TRBV5-6 to TRBJ2-3; D is unclear. Deletions cut 1 base from V and 0 bases from J, with 3 bases between. The CDR3 contains 13 residues. Looked up from germline, CDR1 is SGHDT and CDR2 is YYEEEE. The CDR3: CASSLWSTDTQYF. DNA of the CDR3: TGTGCCAGCAGCTTGTGGAGCACAGATACGCAGTATTTT. Full variable domain (remainder filled in from reference TRBV5-6 and TRBJ2-3): DAGVTQSPTHLIKTRGQQVTLRCSPKSGHDTVSWYQQALGQGPQFIFQYYEEEERQRGNFPDRFSGHQFPNYSSELNVNALLLGDSALYLCASSLWSTDTQYFGPGTRLTVL.

This chain uses TRBV5-1 with TRBJ1-1; possible D gene TRBD1, 5 bases. Germline CDR1 and CDR2: SGHRS and YFSETQ. The CDR3 is 16 residues long. Trimming removed 2 bases from V and 0 bases from J, with 14 bases in between. CDR3 nucleotide sequence: TGCGCCAGCAGCTTCGGGACGGGGATAATGAACACTGAAGCTTTCTTT. Encoded protein: CASSFGTGIMNTEAFF.

This clone was found once. The chain recombines TRBV5-4 with TRBJ2-7; D is perhaps TRBD2 (6 bases). The length of the CDR3 is 14 residues. V shed 2 bases and J shed 3 bases, with 12 bases lying between them. Looked up from germline, CDR1 is SGHNT and CDR2 is YYREEE (reference sequence). The chain's CDR3 is CASSFPGGDYEQYF. The CDR3 coding sequence is TGTGCCAGCAGCTTCCCCGGAGGGGACTACGAGCAGTACTTC.

The chain employs TRBV5-1 and TRBJ1-3; TRBD1 matches at 9 bases. Losses at the gene ends were 4 bases for V and 6 bases for J; bases not matched to a gene: 20. This CDR3 comprises 19 residues. Germline CDR1 SGHRS, CDR2 YFSETQ. In nucleotides, the CDR3 is TGCGCCAGCAGCCTCCAAACGGGACAGGGAGTTTCGATGGCAAACACCATATATTTT. Residues: CASSLQTGQGVSMANTIYF.